The entry that follows covers one T cell receptor beta chain sequence. CDR1 and CDR2 from the germline V gene are MGHDK and SYGVNS. The junction had 11 bases not matched to a gene; V was cut back by 5 bases and J by 5 bases. This CDR3 is 16 amino acids long. Participants were aged about 18 to 100 years from 24 US areas. Membership in each cohort depended on participant-reported clinical history. The sample is drawn from a study of blood T cell repertoires in COVID-19. In the study overall: The samples span acute and convalescent COVID-19 from the United States, Italy and Spain. Nucleic acid was either cDNA or gDNA, and it came from T cells, B-cell-depleted T cells, or PBMCs.

The data were produced by immunoSEQ multiplex PCR, yet TCRdb's version contains in-frame clones alone and is incomplete. Altogether 200,000 or so clones are present, approximately 86% being singletons, with the ten largest covering 3.8%. The chain combines TRBV25-1 with TRBJ2-2, with 7 bases that match TRBD2. Sequencing was performed on PBMCs or T cells enriched from blood (not recorded which). This TCR was sampled from a woman aged 40 to 55 with acute COVID-19. CDR3 protein: CASSQAGWIATGELFF. CDR3 bases: TGTGCCAGCAGTCAAGCGGGGTGGATCGCGACCGGGGAGCTGTTTTTT.